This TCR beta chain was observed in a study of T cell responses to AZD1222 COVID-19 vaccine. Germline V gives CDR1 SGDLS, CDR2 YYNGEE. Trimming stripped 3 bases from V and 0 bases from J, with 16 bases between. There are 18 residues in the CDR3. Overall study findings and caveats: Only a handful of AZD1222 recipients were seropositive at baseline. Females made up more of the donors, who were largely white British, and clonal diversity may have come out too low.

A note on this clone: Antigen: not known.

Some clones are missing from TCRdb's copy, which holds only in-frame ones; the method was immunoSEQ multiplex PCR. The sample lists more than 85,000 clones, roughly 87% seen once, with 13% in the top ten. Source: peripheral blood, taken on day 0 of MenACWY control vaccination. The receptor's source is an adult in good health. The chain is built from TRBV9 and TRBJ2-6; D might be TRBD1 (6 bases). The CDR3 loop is CASSGAQGPYSGANVLTF. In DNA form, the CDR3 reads TGTGCCAGCAGCGGGGCACAGGGACCGTACTCTGGGGCCAACGTCCTGACTTTC.